This TCR beta chain was sequenced in a study of blood T cell repertoires in COVID-19. Study overall: Some COVID-19 samples were acute and others convalescent; all came from the United States, Italy and Spain. PBMCs, B-cell-depleted T cells, or T cells were the source of the cDNA or gDNA that made up the material.

The CDR3 is 16 residues long. The V and J ends lost 1 base and 5 bases, in that order; junction bases with no gene match: 5. The germline V gene encodes CDR1 LNHNV and CDR2 YYDKDF (reference sequence). Authors' analysis steps: It was from reference gene primer amplification that nucleated cell counts were estimated. Repertoires were generated with immunoSEQ multiplex PCR, while TCRdb's copy carries only in-frame clones and drops some. V and J calls and clone size are copied from that table; D and trimming were computed from the DNA. The repertoire holds tens of thousands of clones, with around 77% as singletons.

The source is a man aged 55 to 70 with acute or convalescent COVID-19. The chain has TRBV15 and TRBJ1-4, with 9 bases fitting TRBD1. Sample: peripheral blood. The CDR3 DNA sequence: TGTGCCACCAGCAGAGCTTGGACAGGGGTAAATGAAAAACTGTTTTTT. Protein product: CATSRAWTGVNEKLFF.